The clone carrying this T cell receptor beta chain occurred many times. No antigen is known for it. V was trimmed by 11 bases and J by 3 bases, leaving 16 bases between them. CDR3 length: 13 residues. Germline CDR1 is ENHRY and CDR2 is SYGVKD. This specimen comes from a study of T-cell reconstitution after alpha-beta-depleted transplantation in children. TCRbeta library construction was performed incorporating unique molecular identifiers. Each CDR3 protein is one row after TCRdb ran MiXCR on the PCR reads. The table records 670,000 or so distinct CDR3 sequences, around 13% of them present only once. Findings of the study overall: At day 60, the high TCRbeta diversity found in some patients originated from recipient T cells and thymic progenitors that had survived. By about two months after transplant, alpha-beta T cells reportedly arose from several hundred graft clones that had expanded.

The chain links TRBV10-3 to TRBJ1-1; D perhaps matches TRBD1 (5 bases). This specimen consisted of PBMCs, obtained before TCRalphabeta/CD19-depleted stem cell transplant. The receptor's source is a girl aged 2-10 years with congenital amegakaryocytic thrombocytopenia, due to receive a stem cell transplant. The CDR3 DNA reads TGTGCCGCGACCGGGGGTCGGGACACTGAAGCTTTCTTT. It translates to CAATGGRDTEAFF.